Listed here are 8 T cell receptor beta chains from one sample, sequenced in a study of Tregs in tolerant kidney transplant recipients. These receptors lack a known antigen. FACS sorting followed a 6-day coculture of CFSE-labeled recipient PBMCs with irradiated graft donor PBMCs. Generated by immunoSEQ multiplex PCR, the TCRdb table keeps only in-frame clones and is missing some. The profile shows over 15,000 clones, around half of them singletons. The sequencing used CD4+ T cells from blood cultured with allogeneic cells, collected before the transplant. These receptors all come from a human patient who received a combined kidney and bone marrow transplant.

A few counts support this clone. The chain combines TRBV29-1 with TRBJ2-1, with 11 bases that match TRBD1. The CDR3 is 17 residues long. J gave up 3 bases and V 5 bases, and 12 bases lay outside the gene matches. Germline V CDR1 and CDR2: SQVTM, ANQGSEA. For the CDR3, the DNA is TGCAGCGTTCCTACCTCTCGGACAGGGGGCTTCTACAATGAGCAGTTCTTC. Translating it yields CSVPTSRTGGFYNEQFF.

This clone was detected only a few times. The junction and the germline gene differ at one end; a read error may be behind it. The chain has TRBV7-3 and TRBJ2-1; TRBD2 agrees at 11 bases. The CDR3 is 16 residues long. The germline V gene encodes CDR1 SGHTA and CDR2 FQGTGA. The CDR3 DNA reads TGCGCCAGCAGCCAGCAACTAGCGGGGGCGCACAATGAGCAGTTCTTC. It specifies CASSQQLAGAHNEQFF.

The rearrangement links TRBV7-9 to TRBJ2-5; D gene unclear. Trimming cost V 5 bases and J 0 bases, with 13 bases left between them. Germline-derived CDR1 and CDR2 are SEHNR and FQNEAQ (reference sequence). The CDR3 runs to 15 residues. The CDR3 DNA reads TGTGCCAGCAGCCCATTCCCCCGGGACCAAGAGACCCAGTACTTC. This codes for CASSPFPRDQETQYF.

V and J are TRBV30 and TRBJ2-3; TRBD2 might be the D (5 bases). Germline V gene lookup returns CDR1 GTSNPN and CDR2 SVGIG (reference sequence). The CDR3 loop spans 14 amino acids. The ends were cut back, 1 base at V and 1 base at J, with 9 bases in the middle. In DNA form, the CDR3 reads TGTGCCTGGAGTGCCGGGAAACGCACAGATACGCAGTATTTT. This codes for CAWSAGKRTDTQYF.

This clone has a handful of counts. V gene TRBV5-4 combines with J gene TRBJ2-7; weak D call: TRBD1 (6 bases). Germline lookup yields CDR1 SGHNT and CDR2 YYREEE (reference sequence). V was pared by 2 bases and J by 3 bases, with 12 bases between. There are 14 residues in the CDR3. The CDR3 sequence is CASSFTRGGYEQYF. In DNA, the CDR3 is TGTGCCAGCAGCTTCACTCGAGGGGGCTACGAGCAGTACTTC. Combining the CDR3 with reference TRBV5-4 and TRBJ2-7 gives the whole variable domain ETGVTQSPTHLIKTRGQQVTLRCSSQSGHNTVSWYQQALGQGPQFIFQYYREEENGRGNFPPRFSGLQFPNYSSELNVNALELDDSALYLCASSFTRGGYEQYFGPGTRLTVT.

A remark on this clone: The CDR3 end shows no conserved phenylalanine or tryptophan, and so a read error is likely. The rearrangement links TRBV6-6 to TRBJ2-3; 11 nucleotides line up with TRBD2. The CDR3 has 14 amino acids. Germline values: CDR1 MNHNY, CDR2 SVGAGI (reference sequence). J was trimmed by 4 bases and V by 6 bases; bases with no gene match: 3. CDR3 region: CASRGLAGADTQYL. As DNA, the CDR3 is TGTGCCAGCAGAGGACTAGCGGGCGCAGATACGCAGTATCTT.

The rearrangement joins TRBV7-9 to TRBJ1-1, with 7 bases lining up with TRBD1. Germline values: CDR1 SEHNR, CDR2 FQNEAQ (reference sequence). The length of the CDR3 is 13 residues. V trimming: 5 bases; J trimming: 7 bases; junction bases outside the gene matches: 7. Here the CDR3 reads CASSHEGTVEAFF. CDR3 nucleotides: TGTGCCAGCAGCCATGAGGGGACAGTTGAAGCTTTCTTT. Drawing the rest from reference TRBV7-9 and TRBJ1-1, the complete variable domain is DTGVSQNPRHKITKRGQNVTFRCDPISEHNRLYWYRQTLGQGPEFLTYFQNEAQLEKSRLLSDRFSAERPKGSFSTLEIQRTEQGDSAMYLCASSHEGTVEAFFGQGTRLTVV.

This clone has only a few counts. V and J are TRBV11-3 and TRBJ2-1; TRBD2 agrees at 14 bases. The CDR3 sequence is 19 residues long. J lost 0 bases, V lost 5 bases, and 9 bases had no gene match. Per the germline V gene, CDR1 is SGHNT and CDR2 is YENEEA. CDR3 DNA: TGTGCCAGCAGCCCCAGGACTAGCGGGAGGTCGAGCTCCTACAATGAGCAGTTCTTC. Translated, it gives CASSPRTSGRSSSYNEQFF.